These 16 T cell receptor beta chains share one sample of origin, sequenced in a study of Graves' ophthalmopathy and Graves' hyperthyroidism. RNA transcripts served as template for amplifying TCR beta CDR3 sequences. HTBI-primed RT-PCR formed the first round, and a multiplex PCR formed the second. From the multiplex PCR reads, TCRdb called clonotypes with MiXCR, one entry per CDR3 protein. Among 400,000 or so distinct CDR3 sequences listed, 15% to 20% were seen once. Material for sequencing was peripheral blood. Receptor source: an adult woman with stable Graves' hyperthyroidism.

This clonotype appeared many times. V gene TRBV19 combines with J gene TRBJ1-1, with 8 bases fitting TRBD1. V shed 5 bases and J 2 bases; nucleotides not matched to a gene: 7. CDR1 and CDR2 from the germline V gene are LNHDA and SQIVND (reference sequence). This CDR3 comprises 15 residues. CDR3 in DNA: TGTGCCAGTAGTGCCGCCGACAGGGGTAACACTGAAGCTTTCTTT. Encoded protein: CASSAADRGNTEAFF.

In this sample, this clonotype turned up many times. V gene TRBV19 combines with J gene TRBJ1-1; D might be TRBD1 (6 bases). The ends were cut back, 4 bases at V and 2 bases at J, with 14 bases in the middle. The CDR3 is 15 residues long. From germline, CDR1 is LNHDA and CDR2 SQIVND (reference sequence). CDR3 sequence: CASSTHRVANTEAFF. The CDR3 bases are TGTGCCAGTAGTACGCACAGGGTGGCTAACACTGAAGCTTTCTTT.

The sample holds many counts of this clonotype. The rearrangement joins TRBV6-1 to TRBJ2-7; 10 bases match TRBD2. CDR3 length equals 14 residues. Germline V CDR1 and CDR2: MNHNS, SASEGT. Trimming took 6 bases from V and 9 from J; bases not matched to a gene: 11. The CDR3 sequence is CASSDPGLATGQYF. CDR3 nucleotide sequence: TGTGCCAGCAGCGACCCGGGACTAGCGACGGGGCAGTACTTC.

This clonotype was recorded at least ten times. The J gene is TRBJ2-2, the V gene TRBV28; 10 bases agree with TRBD2. Germline assignment: CDR1 MDHEN and CDR2 SYDVKM. There are 15 residues in the CDR3. The junction had 3 bases not matched to a gene; V was cut back by 2 bases and J by 6 bases. The DNA for the CDR3 is TGTGCCAGCAGTTTACTAGCGGGAGTACCCGGGGAGCTGTTTTTT. Translated, it gives CASSLLAGVPGELFF. Supplemented by reference TRBV28 and TRBJ2-2, the full variable domain reads DVKVTQSSRYLVKRTGEKVFLECVQDMDHENMFWYRQDPGLGLRLIYFSYDVKMKEKGDIPEGYSVSREKKERFSLILESASTNQTSMYLCASSLLAGVPGELFFGEGSRLTVL.

This clonotype came up many times. The chain links TRBV6-1 to TRBJ1-1; tentatively, D is TRBD1 (6 bases). V lost 6 bases and J lost 4, with 12 bases in between. Germline loops: CDR1 MNHNS, CDR2 SASEGT. The CDR3 is 13 amino acids. Written as DNA, the CDR3 is TGTGCCAGCAGCCGGACAGTTAGCACTGAAGCTTTCTTT. Protein product: CASSRTVSTEAFF.

This clonotype showed up many times. The gene calls are TRBV29-1 and TRBJ1-1; D unclear. Trimming pared 4 bases from V and 8 bases from J, leaving 8 bases between. The CDR3 covers 10 residues. CDR1 is SQVTM and CDR2 is ANQGSEA in the germline V gene. Here the CDR3 DNA reads TGCAGCGTTGCGAGACGGGAAGCTTTCTTT. Its protein is CSVARREAFF.

This clonotype has a count of ten or more. J is TRBJ2-5 and V is TRBV2, with D possibly called TRBD1 or TRBD2 (5 bases each). Germline-derived CDR1 and CDR2 are SNHLY and FYNNEI. V was pared by 4 bases and J by 4 bases, with 10 bases between. The CDR3 is 13 residues long. The CDR3 DNA is TGTGCCAGCAGTGTGGGGGTTATAGAGACCCAGTACTTC. It yields the protein CASSVGVIETQYF.

Many counts were recorded for this clonotype. V usage is TRBV7-9 and J usage is TRBJ1-3, with a possible D match to TRBD1 (5 bases). CDR1 and CDR2 from the germline V gene are SEHNR and FQNEAQ (reference sequence). Trimming pared 1 base from V and 4 bases from J, leaving 11 bases between. The CDR3 length is 15 residues. The CDR3 bases are TGTGCCAGCAGCTTAGAGGCAGGGTACGGAAACACCATATATTTT. Encoded protein: CASSLEAGYGNTIYF.

This clonotype was detected ten times or more. V is TRBV20-1 and J is TRBJ2-5, with D unresolved. V was pared by 3 bases and J by 5 bases, with 10 bases between. This CDR3 has 12 residues. Germline CDR1 and CDR2: DFQATT and SNEGSKA (reference sequence). This CDR3 reads CSASLNWETQYF. In DNA form, the CDR3 reads TGCAGTGCTAGTTTGAACTGGGAGACCCAGTACTTC.

This clonotype has a count of ten or more. The rearrangement links TRBV7-3 to TRBJ2-2; TRBD1 might be the D (5 bases). The CDR3 has 16 residues. Trimming cost V 5 bases and J 6 bases, with 19 bases left between them. In germline, CDR1 is SGHTA, CDR2 FQGTGA. CDR3 nucleotides: TGTGCCAGCAGCCCCCAACCAGGGCGGCAGGCCGGGGAGCTGTTTTTT. Its protein product is CASSPQPGRQAGELFF.

The chain has TRBV27 and TRBJ1-3; D is unclear. The V end lost 9 bases, the J end lost 0 bases, and 18 bases lay between the germline ends. The germline V gene encodes CDR1 MNHEY and CDR2 SMNVEV (reference sequence). CDR3 length: 16 amino acids. The CDR3 nucleotides read TGTGCCAGGAGGCGGGCGGCCGACTACTCTGGAAACACCATATATTTT. Its protein product is CARRRAADYSGNTIYF.

This clonotype has a count of ten or more. The V gene is TRBV6-5, the J gene TRBJ1-1, with 7 bases lining up with TRBD1. With V trimmed by 6 bases and J by 1 base, 5 bases remained unmatched. The CDR3 spans 14 residues. Germline CDR1 MNHEY, CDR2 SVGAGI. CDR3 nucleotide sequence: TGTGCCAGCAGGAGACAGGGTCCGAACACTGAAGCTTTCTTT. This sequence encodes CASRRQGPNTEAFF.

The table lists this clonotype with many counts. This sequence joins TRBV2 and TRBJ2-2; TRBD2 might be the D (6 bases). Germline V lookup: CDR1 SNHLY, CDR2 FYNNEI. The CDR3 length is 14 residues. Trimming left V 6 bases short and J 5 bases short, with 13 bases between. The CDR3 DNA reads as TGTGCCAGCAGCTTGGGACTGGAGACCGGGGAGCTGTTTTTT. It encodes CASSLGLETGELFF. Full variable domain (rest looked up from reference TRBV2 and TRBJ2-2): EPEVTQTPSHQVTQMGQEVILRCVPISNHLYFYWYRQILGQKVEFLVSFYNNEISEKSEIFDDQFSVERPDGSNFTLKIRSTKLEDSAMYFCASSLGLETGELFFGEGSRLTVL.

For the CDR3, the DNA is TGTGCTAGCAGGGGAGTACAGACCTACGAGCAGTACGTC. This translates into CASRGVQTYEQYV. V and J are TRBV6-1 and TRBJ2-7; possible D gene TRBD1, 6 bases. CDR1 is MNHNS, CDR2 SASEGT, per germline. This CDR3 spans 13 amino acids.

At least ten counts were recorded for this clonotype. This chain joins TRBV20-1 and TRBJ2-5; 7 bases agree with TRBD2. V lost 3 bases to trimming and J lost 5 bases; unmatched junction nucleotides: 3. Germline V gene data show CDR1 as DFQATT and CDR2 as SNEGSKA (reference sequence). The CDR3 totals 12 residues. CDR3: CSARGGAETQYF. DNA of the CDR3: TGCAGTGCTAGGGGAGGGGCGGAGACCCAGTACTTC.

This clonotype appeared many times. This sequence joins TRBV20-1 and TRBJ1-2, with D perhaps matching TRBD1 (6 bases). The germline V and J ends were trimmed by 5 bases and 5 bases, with 18 bases remaining between them. Germline lookup yields CDR1 DFQATT and CDR2 SNEGSKA (reference sequence). The CDR3 sequence is 14 residues long. The CDR3 coding sequence is TGCAGTGCTGGACGGGACACAACATGGTATGGCTACACCTTC. Residues: CSAGRDTTWYGYTF.